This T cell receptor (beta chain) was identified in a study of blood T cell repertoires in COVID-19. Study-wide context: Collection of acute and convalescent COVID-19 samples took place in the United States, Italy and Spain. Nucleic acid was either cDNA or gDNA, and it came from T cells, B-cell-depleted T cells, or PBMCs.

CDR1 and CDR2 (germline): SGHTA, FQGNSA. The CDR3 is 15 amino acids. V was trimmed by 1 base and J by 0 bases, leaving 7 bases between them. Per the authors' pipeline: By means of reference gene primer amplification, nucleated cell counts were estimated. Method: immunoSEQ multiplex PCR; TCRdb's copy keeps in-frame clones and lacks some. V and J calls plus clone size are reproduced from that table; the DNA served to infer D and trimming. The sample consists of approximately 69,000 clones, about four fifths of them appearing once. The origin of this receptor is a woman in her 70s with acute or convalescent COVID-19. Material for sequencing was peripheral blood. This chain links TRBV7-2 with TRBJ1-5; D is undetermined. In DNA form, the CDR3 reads TGTGCCAGCAGCTTAGTAGGACTTAGCAATCAGCCCCAGCATTTT. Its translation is CASSLVGLSNQPQHF.